The clone carrying this T cell receptor (beta chain) occurred a few times. Germline loops: CDR1 SGHRS, CDR2 YFSETQ. J was trimmed by 8 bases and V by 1 base; bases with no gene match: 4. The CDR3 contains 14 residues. Using a J-beta primer mix together with a sample-barcoded 5' primer, a second PCR was run for roughly 6 to 12 cycles. From the 5' RACE reads, TCRdb called clonotypes with MiXCR, one entry per CDR3 protein. The table has roughly 720,000 distinct CDR3 sequences, 53% seen once; the top ten hold roughly two fifths. This record comes from a study of blood T cells in healthy people across ages.

The source is a man older than 75 in good health. This chain connects TRBV5-1 to TRBJ2-1, with 9 bases that match TRBD2. Material for sequencing was blood. CDR3 sequence: CASSLKTSGHEQFF. As DNA, the CDR3 is TGCGCCAGCAGCTTGAAGACTAGCGGCCATGAGCAGTTCTTC.